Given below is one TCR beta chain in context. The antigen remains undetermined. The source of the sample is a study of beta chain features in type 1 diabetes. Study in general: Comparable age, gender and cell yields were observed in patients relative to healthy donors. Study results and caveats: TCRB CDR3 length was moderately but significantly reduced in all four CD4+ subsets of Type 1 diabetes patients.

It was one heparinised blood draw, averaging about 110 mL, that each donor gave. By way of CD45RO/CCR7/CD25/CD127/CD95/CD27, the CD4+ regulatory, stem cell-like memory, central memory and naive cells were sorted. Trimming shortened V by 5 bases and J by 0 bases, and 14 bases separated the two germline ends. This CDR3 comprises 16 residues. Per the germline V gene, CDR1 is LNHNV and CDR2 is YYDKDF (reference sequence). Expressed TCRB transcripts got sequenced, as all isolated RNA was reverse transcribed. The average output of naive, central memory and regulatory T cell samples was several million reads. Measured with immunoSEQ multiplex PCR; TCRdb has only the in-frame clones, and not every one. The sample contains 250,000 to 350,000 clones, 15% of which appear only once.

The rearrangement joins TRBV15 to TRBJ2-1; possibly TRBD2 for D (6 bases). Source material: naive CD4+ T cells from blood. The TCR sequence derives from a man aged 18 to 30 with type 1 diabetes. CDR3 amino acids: CATSRPKGGSYNEQFF. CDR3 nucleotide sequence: TGTGCCACCAGCCGGCCCAAGGGAGGCTCCTACAATGAGCAGTTCTTC.